The entry below gives a single TCR beta chain sequence along with its context. The antigen is undetermined. Germline CDR1 is ENHRY and CDR2 is SYGVKD. Trimming took 6 bases from V and 2 from J, leaving 24 bases between them. The CDR3 runs 18 residues. Using immunoSEQ multiplex PCR, the repertoire was profiled, and TCRdb retains in-frame clones only, with some absent. Among some 170,000 clones listed, 86% were seen once. This record comes from a study of cytomegalovirus exposure and HLA in healthy donors. Study overall: The 110 or so validation repertoires used a platform that matched the one used for the roughly 650 first-cohort repertoires, as a later analysis reported. Findings and limits, study-wide: Associated with cytomegalovirus, according to the listing, were 170 or so TCR beta chains. In vitro confirmation showed three CMV-associated chains to be CMV antigen specific.

The sample consisted of PBMCs. The receptor's source is a man aged 30 to 45 in good health and CMV-seropositive. The chain employs TRBV10-3 and TRBJ2-3; D is perhaps TRBD2 (5 bases). In nucleotides, the CDR3 is TGTGCCATCAGGGAAGACCCATCTGCAGGAGACTACACAGATACGCAGTATTTT. Protein sequence: CAIREDPSAGDYTDTQYF.